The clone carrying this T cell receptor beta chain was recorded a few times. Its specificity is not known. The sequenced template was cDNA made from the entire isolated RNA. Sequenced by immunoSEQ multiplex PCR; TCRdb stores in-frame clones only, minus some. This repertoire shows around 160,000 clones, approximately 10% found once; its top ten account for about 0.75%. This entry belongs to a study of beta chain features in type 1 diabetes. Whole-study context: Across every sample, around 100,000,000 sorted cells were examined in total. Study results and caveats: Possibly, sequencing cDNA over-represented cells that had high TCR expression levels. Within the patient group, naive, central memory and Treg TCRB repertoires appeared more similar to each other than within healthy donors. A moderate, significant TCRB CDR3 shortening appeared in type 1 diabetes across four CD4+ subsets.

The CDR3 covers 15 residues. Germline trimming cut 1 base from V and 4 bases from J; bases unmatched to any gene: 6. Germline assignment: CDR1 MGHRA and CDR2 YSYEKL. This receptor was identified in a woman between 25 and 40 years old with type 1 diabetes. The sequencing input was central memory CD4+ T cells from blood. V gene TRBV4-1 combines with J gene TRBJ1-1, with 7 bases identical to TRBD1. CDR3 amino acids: CASSQANRGGTEAFF. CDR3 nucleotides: TGCGCCAGCAGCCAAGCCAACAGGGGAGGCACTGAAGCTTTCTTT.